The following is a T cell receptor (beta chain) sequence with its context. V lost 4 bases and J lost 1; bases outside the gene matches: 5. This CDR3 region has 16 residues. Germline V CDR1 and CDR2: SGHTA, FQGNSA. This entry comes from a study of blood T cell repertoires in COVID-19. Only in-frame clones appear in the TCRdb table, and some are missing; sequencing was by immunoSEQ multiplex PCR. The sample contains 200,000 or so clones, about 86% of which appear only once. The specimen sequenced was peripheral blood. The chain couples TRBV7-2 to TRBJ1-5; 9 bases line up with TRBD1. This TCR was sampled from a woman aged 45-59 years with acute or convalescent COVID-19. In DNA, the CDR3 is TGTGCCAGCAGCTCTGGGACAGGGCCGAGCAATCAGCCCCAGCATTTT. Translating gives CASSSGTGPSNQPQHF.